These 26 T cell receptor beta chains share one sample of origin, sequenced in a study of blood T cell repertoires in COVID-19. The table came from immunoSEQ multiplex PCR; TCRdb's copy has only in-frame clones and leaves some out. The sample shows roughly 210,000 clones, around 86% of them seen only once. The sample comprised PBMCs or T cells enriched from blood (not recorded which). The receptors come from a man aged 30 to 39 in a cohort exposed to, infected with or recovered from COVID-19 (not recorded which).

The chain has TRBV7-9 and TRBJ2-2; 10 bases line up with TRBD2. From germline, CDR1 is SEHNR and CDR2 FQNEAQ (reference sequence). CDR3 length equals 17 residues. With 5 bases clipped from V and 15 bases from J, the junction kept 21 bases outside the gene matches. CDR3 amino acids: CASSVAPLRTSGRGVFF. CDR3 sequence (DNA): TGTGCCAGCAGCGTGGCCCCGCTCAGGACTAGCGGCCGGGGGGTGTTTTTT.

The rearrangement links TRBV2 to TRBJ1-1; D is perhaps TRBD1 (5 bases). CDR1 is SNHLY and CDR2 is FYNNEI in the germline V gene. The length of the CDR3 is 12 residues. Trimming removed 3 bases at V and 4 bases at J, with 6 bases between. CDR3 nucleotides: TGTGCCAGCAGTGACGGGGGCACTGAAGCTTTCTTT. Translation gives CASSDGGTEAFF.

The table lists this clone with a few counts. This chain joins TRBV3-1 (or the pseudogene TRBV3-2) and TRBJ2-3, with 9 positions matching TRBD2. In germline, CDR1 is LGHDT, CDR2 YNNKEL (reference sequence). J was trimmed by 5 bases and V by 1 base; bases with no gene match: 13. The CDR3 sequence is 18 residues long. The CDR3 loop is CASSQGIGFSGSGDTQYF. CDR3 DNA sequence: TGTGCCAGCAGCCAAGGAATTGGTTTTAGCGGGAGCGGAGATACGCAGTATTTT.

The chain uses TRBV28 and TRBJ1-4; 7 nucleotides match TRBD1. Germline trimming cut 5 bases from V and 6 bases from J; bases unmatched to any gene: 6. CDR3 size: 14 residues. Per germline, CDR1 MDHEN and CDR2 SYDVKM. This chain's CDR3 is CASSPGGSDEKLFF. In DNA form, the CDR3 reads TGTGCCAGCAGTCCAGGGGGGAGTGATGAAAAACTGTTTTTT.

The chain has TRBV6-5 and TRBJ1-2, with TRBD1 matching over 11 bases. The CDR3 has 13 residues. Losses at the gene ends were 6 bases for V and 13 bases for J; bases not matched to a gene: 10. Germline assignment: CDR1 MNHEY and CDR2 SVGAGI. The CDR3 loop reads CASSLTADRGLTF. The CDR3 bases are TGTGCCAGCAGCCTAACCGCGGACAGGGGGCTCACCTTC.

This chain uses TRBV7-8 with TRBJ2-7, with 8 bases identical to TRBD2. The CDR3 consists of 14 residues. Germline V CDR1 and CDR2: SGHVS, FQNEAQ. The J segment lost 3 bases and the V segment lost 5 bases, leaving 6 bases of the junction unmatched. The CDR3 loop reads CASSKIAGGYEQYF. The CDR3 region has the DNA TGTGCCAGCAGCAAGATCGCGGGGGGCTACGAGCAGTACTTC.

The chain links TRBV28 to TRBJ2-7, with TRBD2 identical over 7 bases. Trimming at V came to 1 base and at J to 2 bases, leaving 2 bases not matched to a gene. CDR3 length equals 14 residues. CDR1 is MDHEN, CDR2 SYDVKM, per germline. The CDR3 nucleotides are TGTGCCAGCAGTTTATATGCGGGAGCCTACGAGCAGTACTTC. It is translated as CASSLYAGAYEQYF.

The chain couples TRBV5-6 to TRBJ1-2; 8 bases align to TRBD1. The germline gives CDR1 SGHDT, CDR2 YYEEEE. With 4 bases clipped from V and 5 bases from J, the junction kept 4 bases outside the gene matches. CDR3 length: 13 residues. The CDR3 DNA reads TGTGCCAGCAGCGACAGGGGTTTGTATGGCTACACCTTC. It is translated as CASSDRGLYGYTF.

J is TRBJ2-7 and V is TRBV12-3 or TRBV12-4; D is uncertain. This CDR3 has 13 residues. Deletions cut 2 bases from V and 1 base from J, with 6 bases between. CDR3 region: CASSLSGSYEQYF. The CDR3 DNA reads TGTGCCAGCAGTTTATCAGGTTCCTACGAGCAGTACTTC.

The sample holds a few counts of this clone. The CDR3 reads CASSFAGSSGYTF. The CDR3 nucleotides read TGTGCCAGCAGTTTTGCAGGGTCTTCTGGCTACACCTTC. V gene TRBV28 combines with J gene TRBJ1-2; tentatively, D is TRBD1 (5 bases). The CDR3 has 13 amino acids. Germline V gene data show CDR1 as MDHEN and CDR2 as SYDVKM. The V gene lost 3 bases and the J gene lost 7 bases, with 12 bases spanning the gap.

CDR3 sequence: CASTLRRQGGIQPQHF. The CDR3 DNA is TGTGCCAGTACCCTCCGGCGGCAGGGAGGTATTCAGCCCCAGCATTTT. V is TRBV19 and J is TRBJ1-5; maybe TRBD1 (5 bases). The CDR3 loop spans 16 amino acids. Germline CDR1 and CDR2: LNHDA and SQIVND (reference sequence). V lost 7 bases and J 6 bases, leaving 22 bases between the germline ends.

The CDR3 bases are TGTGCCAGCGCTACGGGAGGAGGCGATGAGCAGTTCTTC. Protein: CASATGGGDEQFF. The rearrangement joins TRBV2 to TRBJ2-1; TRBD2 matches at 7 bases. J lost 8 bases, V lost 8 bases, and 9 bases had no gene match. Germline V gene sequence: CDR1 SNHLY, CDR2 FYNNEI. The CDR3 extends over 13 amino acids.

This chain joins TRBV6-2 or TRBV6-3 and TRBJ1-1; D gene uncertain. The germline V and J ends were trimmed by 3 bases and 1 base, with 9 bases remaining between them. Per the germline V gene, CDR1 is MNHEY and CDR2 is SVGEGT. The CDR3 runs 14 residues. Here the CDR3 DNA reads TGTGCCAGCAGTTATTCGAGCCAGAACACTGAAGCTTTCTTT. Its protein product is CASSYSSQNTEAFF.

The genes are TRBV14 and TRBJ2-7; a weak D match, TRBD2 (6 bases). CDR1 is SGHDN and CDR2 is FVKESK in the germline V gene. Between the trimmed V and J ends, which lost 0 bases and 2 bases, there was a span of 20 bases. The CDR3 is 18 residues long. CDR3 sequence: CASSQEPRKTGETYEQYF. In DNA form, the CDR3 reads TGTGCCAGCAGCCAAGAACCCCGTAAGACGGGAGAAACCTACGAGCAGTACTTC. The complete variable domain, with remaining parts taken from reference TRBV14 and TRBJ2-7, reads EAGVTQFPSHSVIEKGQTVTLRCDPISGHDNLYWYRRVMGKEIKFLLHFVKESKQDESGMPNNRFLAERTGGTYSTLKVQPAELEDSGVYFCASSQEPRKTGETYEQYFGPGTRLTVT.

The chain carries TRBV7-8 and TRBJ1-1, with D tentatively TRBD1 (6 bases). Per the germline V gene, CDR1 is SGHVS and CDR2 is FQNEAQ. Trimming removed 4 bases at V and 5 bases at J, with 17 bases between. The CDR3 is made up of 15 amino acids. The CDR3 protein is CASSSSVTGLTEAFF. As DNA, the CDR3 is TGTGCCAGCAGCTCGAGCGTTACAGGGTTGACTGAAGCTTTCTTT.

CDR3 sequence: CASSLGGLFYEQYF. CDR3 in DNA: TGTGCCAGCAGCTTGGGCGGGTTGTTCTACGAGCAGTACTTC. The chain uses TRBV5-4 and TRBJ2-7; TRBD2 is a possible D gene (5 bases). CDR3 length: 14 residues. Germline-derived CDR1 and CDR2 are SGHNT and YYREEE (reference sequence). Trimming shortened V by 0 bases and J by 3 bases, and 10 bases separated the two germline ends.

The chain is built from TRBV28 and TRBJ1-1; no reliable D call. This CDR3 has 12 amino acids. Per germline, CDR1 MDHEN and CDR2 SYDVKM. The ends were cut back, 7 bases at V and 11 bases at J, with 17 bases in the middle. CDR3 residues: CASIPPTGTAFF. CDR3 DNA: TGTGCCAGCATCCCCCCCACGGGTACTGCTTTCTTT. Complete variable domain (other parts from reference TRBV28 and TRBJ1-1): DVKVTQSSRYLVKRTGEKVFLECVQDMDHENMFWYRQDPGLGLRLIYFSYDVKMKEKGDIPEGYSVSREKKERFSLILESASTNQTSMYLCASIPPTGTAFFGQGTRLTVV.

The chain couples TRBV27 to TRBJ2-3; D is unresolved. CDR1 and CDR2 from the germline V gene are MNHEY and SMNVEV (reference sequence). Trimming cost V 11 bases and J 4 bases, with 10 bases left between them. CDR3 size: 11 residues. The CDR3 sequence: CAVSRADTQYF. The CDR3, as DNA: TGTGCCGTATCCCGGGCAGATACGCAGTATTTT.

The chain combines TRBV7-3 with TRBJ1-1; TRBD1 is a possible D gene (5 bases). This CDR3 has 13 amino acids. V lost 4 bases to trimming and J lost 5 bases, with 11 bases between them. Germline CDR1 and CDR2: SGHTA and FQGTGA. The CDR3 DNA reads TGTGCCAGCAGCTCGGCTCAGGGTACTGAAGCTTTCTTT. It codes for CASSSAQGTEAFF.

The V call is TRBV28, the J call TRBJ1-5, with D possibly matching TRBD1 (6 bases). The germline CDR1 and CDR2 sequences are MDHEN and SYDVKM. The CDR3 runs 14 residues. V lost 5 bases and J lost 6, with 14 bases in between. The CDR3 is CASSPPGVGQPQHF. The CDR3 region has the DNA TGTGCCAGCAGTCCGCCAGGGGTGGGTCAGCCCCAGCATTTT.

CDR3 sequence reads: CASSQQGPYGYTF. CDR3 nucleotide sequence: TGTGCCAGCAGCCAACAGGGCCCCTATGGCTACACCTTC. V usage is TRBV3-1 (or the pseudogene TRBV3-2) and J usage is TRBJ1-2; TRBD1 might be the D (5 bases). V was trimmed by 2 bases and J by 4 bases, leaving 8 bases between them. Germline-derived CDR1 and CDR2 are LGHDT and YNNKEL (reference sequence). The length of the CDR3 is 13 residues.

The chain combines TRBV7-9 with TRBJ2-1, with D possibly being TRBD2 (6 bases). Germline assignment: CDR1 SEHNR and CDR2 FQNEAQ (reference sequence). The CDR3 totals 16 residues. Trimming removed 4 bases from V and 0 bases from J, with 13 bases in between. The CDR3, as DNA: TGTGCCAGCAGCTCAACAGCGGGTCTCTCCTACAATGAGCAGTTCTTC. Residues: CASSSTAGLSYNEQFF.

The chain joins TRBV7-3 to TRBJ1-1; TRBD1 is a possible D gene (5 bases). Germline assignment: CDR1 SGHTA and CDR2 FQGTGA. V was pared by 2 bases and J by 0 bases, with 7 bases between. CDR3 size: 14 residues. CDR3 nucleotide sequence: TGTGCCAGCAGCTTACGCAGGGTGAACACTGAAGCTTTCTTT. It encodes CASSLRRVNTEAFF.

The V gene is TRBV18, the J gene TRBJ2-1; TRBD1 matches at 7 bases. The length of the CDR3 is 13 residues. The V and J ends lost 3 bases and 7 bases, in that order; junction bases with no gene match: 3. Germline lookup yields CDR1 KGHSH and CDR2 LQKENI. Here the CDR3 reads CASSPSDRNEQFF. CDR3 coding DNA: TGTGCCAGCTCACCTTCGGACAGGAATGAGCAGTTCTTC.

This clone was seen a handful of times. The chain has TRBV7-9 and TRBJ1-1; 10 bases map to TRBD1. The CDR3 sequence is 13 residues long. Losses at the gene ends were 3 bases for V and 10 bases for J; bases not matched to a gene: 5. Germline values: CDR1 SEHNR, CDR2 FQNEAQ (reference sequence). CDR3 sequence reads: CASSLGDRGGAFF. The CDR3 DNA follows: TGTGCCAGCAGCTTGGGGGACAGGGGTGGAGCTTTCTTT. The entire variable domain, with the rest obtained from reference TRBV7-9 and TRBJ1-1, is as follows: DTGVSQNPRHKITKRGQNVTFRCDPISEHNRLYWYRQTLGQGPEFLTYFQNEAQLEKSRLLSDRFSAERPKGSFSTLEIQRTEQGDSAMYLCASSLGDRGGAFFGQGTRLTVV.

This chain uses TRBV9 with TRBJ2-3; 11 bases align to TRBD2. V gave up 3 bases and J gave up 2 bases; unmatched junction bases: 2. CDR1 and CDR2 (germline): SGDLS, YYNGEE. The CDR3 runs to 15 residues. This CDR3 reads CASSEGLADTDTQYF. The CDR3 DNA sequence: TGTGCCAGCAGCGAGGGACTAGCGGACACAGATACGCAGTATTTT.